This T cell receptor (beta chain) was sequenced for a study of cytomegalovirus exposure and HLA in healthy donors (dated by TCRdb to the late 2010s). Regarding the study in general: An earlier analysis of some 600 of the donors reported roughly 300 Gb of sequence data and some 110 million unique TCR beta sequences obtained from about 170 million T cells. The T cell repertoires of 666 subjects were profiled by immunosequencing and related to cytomegalovirus serostatus. Rather than drawing on any new phenotypic data, the later analysis identified candidate immune exposures from TCR beta sequences and the way those sequences occurred across donors. Of the roughly 390 genotyped donors, 65% to 90% fell in the genetic ancestry cluster associated with self-reported Caucasian donors. An earlier analysis of 587 of the donors used high-throughput TCR beta sequencing to judge whether each TCR beta V gene segment behaved as functional or pseudogenic. A later genetic analysis used genome-wide SNP genotypes for about 55% of the 666 donors, treating that subset as a discovery cohort. Typing coverage differed by locus: A, B, C, DRB1 and DQB1 were typed in roughly 629-630 donors, DQA1 in 522, DPA1 in 600 to 610, and DPB1 in roughly 450. Because of strong linkage in the cohort, five DR-DQ haplotypes were treated as single units for association and clustering. In addition to the first cohort of 666 subjects, a separate validation cohort of 120 different subjects was used. Among approximately 370 genotyped donors of the cohort, an average of approximately 200,000 unique TCR beta nucleotide sequences was sequenced per donor, of which about 18% were non-productive. Donor age, sex, ethnicity and CMV serostatus were compiled together with the repertoire data. Roughly 300 gigabases of sequencing data and approximately 84 million unique TCR sequences were included in an early release covering under 650 HLA-typed donors. A later analysis re-analyzed previously published TCR beta repertoires from hundreds of donors and added high-resolution HLA genotyping to study TCR occurrence patterns. To predict cytomegalovirus infection status, the study combined high-throughput TCR immunosequencing, statistical association of individual TCRs with disease status, and machine learning. All discovery cohort repertoires had been generated using a single sequencing platform. The study aimed to test whether cataloging public T cell receptors could reveal signatures of past pathogen exposure. Class I and class II HLA loci were covered by the typing at four-digit resolution. Overall study results and their limits: Most CMV-associated TCR beta chains appeared to be HLA-restricted in a later analysis, and the HLA associations seemed to be driven largely by CMV exposure. In an earlier analysis of 500 to 650 of the donors, most TCR beta V segments appeared in productive rearrangements about 87% or about 30% of the time, broadly matching IMGT annotations. Assigning TCR associations to individual alleles was difficult when HLA alleles, especially DR and DQ, strongly co-occurred. Several of the top co-occurrence clusters appeared to be linked to parvovirus B19, influenza, CMV and Epstein-Barr virus, according to a later analysis. Roughly uniform sequencing depth across donors was assumed in presence/absence analyses, although this assumption may not hold. A cluster of highly shared sequence variants was judged likely to represent a technical artifact of the sequencing pipeline. Because HLA typing was unavailable for some donors at each locus, only the typed subset was used in association tests. While some public TCRs were present in many individuals, most TCR sequences turned up only very rarely across donors. Linkage disequilibrium might explain the correlated functional status among segregating V segments, but an unknown experimental factor could not be excluded. Compared with equally common non-associated chains, HLA-associated TCR beta chains in a later analysis were more clonally expanded and had lower generation probabilities. A further reported finding was that TCR beta sequences accurately predicted the HLA-A and HLA-B alleles for most subjects in the first cohort. In a later genetic analysis, a missense DCLRE1C variant was associated with V-gene and J-gene trimming of TCR beta chains, and the association was replicated in an independent cohort. According to a later analysis, TCR association rates differed among HLA loci, with DRB1 alleles showing the most associated TCRs and HLA-C alleles showing the fewest. The only immune exposure information available for the cohort was CMV serostatus. Some IMGT-functional V segments, including TRBV6-2 and TRBV6-3, could not be distinguished by the 87-base-pair reads and were therefore excluded. In this cohort, only TCR beta chains were sequenced, and detectable features were limited by the absence of alpha or paired-chain data. Compared with the roughly 700-donor mean, donors in an Asian-associated ancestry cluster had fewer N-insertions in productive TCRs, according to a later genetic analysis. Cytomegalovirus status was reported to be diagnosed by the classifier with high specificity and sensitivity in both the original and validation cohorts. The authors suggested that the approach could potentially be generalized to other disease states and immunological phenotypes. Over 15 rarely observed V segments, including chromosome 9 orphons, were excluded from the earlier analysis of approximately 600 of the donors because counts were too low. A total of some 180 TCR beta chains were listed by the study as associated with cytomegalovirus. A few of the identified cytomegalovirus-associated TCR beta chains were confirmed in vitro to be specific for cytomegalovirus antigens. In a later analysis, 16,951 TCR beta sequences were associated with specific HLA alleles at a false discovery rate of 0.05.

The CDR3 numbers 13 residues from cysteine through phenylalanine. Just the 39-base CDR3 DNA is kept, in frame starting at base 1. CDR1 and CDR2 are drawn from the germline V gene: SGHVS, FQNEAQ. A distance of 13 bases separates the germline ends of V and J, which lose 6 bases and 5 bases respectively. The cohort was made up of about 670 healthy bone marrow donors. Cohort members were all nominally healthy when sampled, although unrecorded immune exposures were likely present. The donor tested CMV seronegative, placing the donor among the roughly 340 seronegative members of the cohort. Each donor provided a peripheral blood sample, and peripheral blood mononuclear cells were used for TCR beta sequencing. Genomic DNA extraction from the blood cell samples was performed with the Qiagen DNeasy Blood Extraction Kit. This clone was observed a handful of times. Its target antigen remains unknown. The input lacks base qualities; no much larger clone sits a single base away.

Library preparation was by the immunoSEQ multiplex PCR assay. A mixture of 60 forward primers for TCR Vbeta segments and 13 reverse primers for TCR Jbeta segments was used in the multiplex PCR. A multiplex PCR assay on genomic DNA amplified the CDR3 region of rearranged TCR beta genes. On the Illumina HiSeq System, the amplified TCR beta libraries were sequenced as 87-base-pair reads. In the source study's methods: In a later analysis, some 80 million unique TCR beta chains were counted across the approximately 640 repertoires, and approximately 11 million of these chains were shared by at least two donors. Raw reads were error-corrected and collapsed into unique sequences by a nearest-neighbor algorithm in which closely related sequences were merged to remove PCR and sequencing errors. V, D and J gene segments were assigned by aligning CDR3 sequences to IMGT reference sequences. For a sequence to be retained, at least a six-nucleotide match to both a V gene segment and a J gene segment was required. Rearrangements were called productive when the CDR3 lacked stop codons and stayed in frame with V and J; all others were non-productive. CDR3 was defined by IMGT convention, running from the second conserved V-encoded cysteine to the conserved J-encoded phenylalanine. Sequences without an unambiguous match to a single V gene segment were excluded from the earlier analysis of approximately 560 of the donors. In an earlier analysis of approximately 590 of the donors, V segments were called functional above 56.7% productive rearrangements and were called segregating when the between-donor standard deviation exceeded 5%. To diagnose cytomegalovirus status from the catalog of TCR beta chain sequences, a statistical classification framework was built. In a later analysis, TCR nucleotide sequences were compared against IMGT/GENE-DB human TR gene sequences so that V and J genes could be assigned. A later analysis assigned CDR3 sequences and most-parsimonious VDJ recombination scenarios with the TCRdist pipeline. In a later analysis, each TCR beta chain was defined by its CDR3 amino acid sequence together with its V-gene family, and reads without a unique V-gene family were excluded. As a way to deal with suspected cross-contamination and a sequencing artifact, a later analysis dropped hundreds of nucleotide sequences that were highly shared and had low generation probability. In a later analysis, a clonal expansion index for each public chain was calculated from normalized within-repertoire ranks of inferred template counts. A later analysis computed generation probabilities with a VDJ recombination model fitted to out-of-frame rearrangements, and checked the results against IGoR. In a later analysis, TCR-TCR, TCR-HLA and TCR-CMV co-occurrence was scored with hypergeometric tests, and a repertoire-size bias correction was applied to TCR pairs. In a later analysis, false discovery rates were estimated by permuting HLA or CMV assignments 20 times. In a later analysis, co-occurring TCRs were grouped using DBSCAN, and TCRdist sequence similarity was added for clustering within HLA-allele-positive subsets. Repertoires with fewer than 30,000 or more than 120,000 public chains, plus five repertoires with anomalous nucleotide sharing, were excluded from co-occurrence clustering. Sourced from immuneACCESS, this table was stored by TCRdb with only in-frame sequences that have V and J called. A share of the clones is absent; for the studies checked, an unresolved V gene accounts for under half, and the remainder has no known explanation. That table gives V, J and clone size, and the DNA gave D and trimming. For this sample the table gives roughly 110,000 clones, of which roughly 73% were detected only once. Nearly 0.9% of the sample is in the top ten clones.

Sequenced input: PBMCs. The source of this sequence is a woman in her thirties in good health and CMV-seronegative. Here the chain combines TRBV7-8 and TRBJ2-5; TRBD2 might be the D gene, on 5 matching bases. The nucleotides read TGTGCCAGCAGTGGGCGGGCCCGGGAGACCCAGTACTTC. It translates to CASSGRARETQYF.